This entry lists 30 T cell receptor beta chains sequenced from one sample in a study of PD-L1 blockade in urothelial cancer (dated by TCRdb to the late 2010s). Preparation of the library involved the immunoSEQ multiplex PCR assay. The source is immuneACCESS, and TCRdb retained only in-frame sequences with V and J called. Part of the clones is not carried over; for the studies checked, unresolved V genes explain less than half of this, and the remainder is unexplained. Counted in this sample were around 40,000 clones; 75% to 90% of them appeared once. Roughly 23% of the sample is in the top ten clones. The time point label here, explained by the study, means: peripheral blood 6 weeks after treatment start. The input for sequencing was PBMCs, taken around atezolizumab (anti-PD-L1) treatment. The source of these receptors is a man aged 60-69 years with urothelial cancer.

The CDR3, as DNA: TGTGCCAGTAGCTCGACTGCAGCCTACGAGCAGTACTTC. Translation gives CASSSTAAYEQYF. V usage is TRBV19 and J usage is TRBJ2-7; no firm D call. Looked up from germline, CDR1 is LNHDA and CDR2 is SQIVND (reference sequence). The V gene lost 6 bases and the J gene lost 2 bases, with 11 bases spanning the gap. CDR3 length equals 13 residues. The variable domain in full, with the rest retrieved from reference TRBV19 and TRBJ2-7, is DGGITQSPKYLFRKEGQNVTLSCEQNLNHDAMYWYRQDPGQGLRLIYYSQIVNDFQKGDIAEGYSVSREKKESFPLTVTSAQKNPTAFYLCASSSTAAYEQYFGPGTRLTVT.

This rearrangement joins TRBV5-8 to TRBJ2-3, with TRBD1 identical over 8 bases. This CDR3 contains 12 residues. V was clipped by 4 bases and J by 10 bases; unmatched bases: 5. Germline-derived CDR1 and CDR2 are SGHTS and YDEGEE. CDR3 residues: CASSGRQGPQYF. The DNA of the CDR3 is TGTGCCAGCAGCGGAAGACAGGGGCCGCAGTATTTT.

This chain links TRBV19 with TRBJ2-1; 13 positions match TRBD2. The CDR3 has 14 amino acids. V was pared by 4 bases and J by 14 bases, with 8 bases of the junction left unmatched. CDR1 is LNHDA, CDR2 SQIVND, per germline (reference sequence). The CDR3 sequence is CASSTVGLAGEEFF. DNA of the CDR3: TGTGCCAGTAGTACCGTCGGACTAGCGGGAGAGGAGTTCTTC.

V and J are TRBV15 and TRBJ1-2, with 9 bases aligning to TRBD1. The V gene end was trimmed by 1 base and the J gene end by 8 bases; junction bases not matched to a gene: 5. Germline V gives CDR1 LNHNV, CDR2 YYDKDF (reference sequence). CDR3 size: 14 residues. CDR3 DNA: TGTGCCACCAGCAGAGGCCGACAGGGGGAGGGCTACACCTTC. Protein sequence: CATSRGRQGEGYTF.

This chain uses TRBV6-4 with TRBJ1-2; 10 bases match TRBD1. This CDR3 is 16 amino acids long. Unmatched junction bases numbered 7, after V lost 6 bases and J lost 0 bases. Germline V gene lookup returns CDR1 MRHNA and CDR2 SNTAGT. The chain's CDR3 is CASRGQGKGANYGYTF. Written as DNA, the CDR3 is TGTGCCAGCAGGGGACAGGGGAAAGGAGCTAACTATGGCTACACCTTC.

This clone was found once. This sequence joins TRBV30 and TRBJ2-3; D gene uncertain. The CDR3 has 13 residues. Germline values: CDR1 GTSNPN, CDR2 SVGIG (reference sequence). The V and J ends lost 3 bases and 2 bases respectively, with 9 bases between them. The CDR3 loop reads CAWRGHSTDTQYF. DNA for the CDR3: TGTGCCTGGAGGGGCCACTCCACAGATACGCAGTATTTT.

The chain recombines TRBV7-2 with TRBJ2-7; TRBD1 matches at 11 bases. Losses at the gene ends were 5 bases for V and 6 bases for J; bases not matched to a gene: 6. Looked up from germline, CDR1 is SGHTA and CDR2 is FQGNSA. The CDR3 runs 14 residues. This CDR3 reads CASSADRGQGEQYF. CDR3 DNA: TGTGCCAGCAGCGCGGACAGGGGGCAAGGCGAGCAGTACTTC.

J is TRBJ2-7 and V is TRBV5-5; D remains unclear. Germline V gene sequence: CDR1 SGHKS, CDR2 YYEKEE (reference sequence). V lost 2 bases to trimming and J lost 3 bases, with 15 bases between them. CDR3 length: 15 amino acids. CDR3 DNA sequence: TGTGCCAGCAGCTTACAATCTGGGCTTGTCTACGAGCAGTACTTC. This gives the protein CASSLQSGLVYEQYF.

The chain combines TRBV5-1 with TRBJ2-1, with 7 bases lining up with TRBD2. The trim removed 3 bases at V and 9 bases at J, leaving 9 bases unmatched. In germline, CDR1 is SGHRS, CDR2 YFSETQ. The CDR3 spans 14 residues. Here the CDR3 DNA reads TGCGCCAGCAGCTCTGGGACTAATGCCGGTGAGCAGTTCTTC. It codes for CASSSGTNAGEQFF.

The chain carries TRBV25-1 and TRBJ1-5; tentatively, D is TRBD1 (6 bases). Germline loops: CDR1 MGHDK, CDR2 SYGVNS. The CDR3 covers 13 residues. V lost 6 bases and J lost 9, with 15 bases in between. CDR3 amino acids: CASRETGTGPQHF. CDR3 DNA sequence: TGTGCCAGCAGAGAGACAGGTACAGGGCCCCAGCATTTT.

The rearrangement joins TRBV5-1 to TRBJ1-2; tentatively, D is TRBD1 (5 bases). V gave up 2 bases and J gave up 6 bases, with 8 bases separating them. Germline CDR1 and CDR2: SGHRS and YFSETQ. The CDR3 runs 12 residues. CDR3 loop: CASSFKGDGYTF. In DNA, the CDR3 is TGCGCCAGCAGCTTTAAAGGGGATGGCTACACCTTC.

This clone was seen just once. The chain joins TRBV7-9 to TRBJ1-1; 9 bases are a match to TRBD1. Germline V gene lookup returns CDR1 SEHNR and CDR2 FQNEAQ (reference sequence). V shed 6 bases and J 5 bases; nucleotides not matched to a gene: 13. The CDR3 consists of 16 residues. The CDR3 bases are TGTGCCAGCAGTGCCAGGACAGGGGCGGTGGGGACTGAAGCTTTCTTT. Protein product: CASSARTGAVGTEAFF.

The rearrangement joins TRBV5-6 to TRBJ2-7; D may be TRBD1 (5 bases). The germline V gene has CDR1 SGHDT and CDR2 YYEEEE. V was cut by 0 bases and J by 2 bases, with 9 bases left in between. The CDR3 is 14 amino acids. CDR3 protein: CASSLGRTTYEQYF. The CDR3 DNA reads as TGTGCCAGCAGCTTGGGACGGACAACCTACGAGCAGTACTTC. Together with reference TRBV5-6 and TRBJ2-7, the CDR3 gives the full variable domain: DAGVTQSPTHLIKTRGQQVTLRCSPKSGHDTVSWYQQALGQGPQFIFQYYEEEERQRGNFPDRFSGHQFPNYSSELNVNALLLGDSALYLCASSLGRTTYEQYFGPGTRLTVT.

The CDR3: CASSELPQETQYF. The DNA for the CDR3 is TGTGCCAGCAGTGAACTACCCCAAGAGACCCAGTACTTC. This rearrangement joins TRBV2 to TRBJ2-5; D unclear. CDR3 length equals 13 residues. The V gene's germline CDR1 is SNHLY and CDR2 FYNNEI. Between the trimmed V and J ends, which lost 2 bases and 1 base, there was a span of 5 bases.

This clone was found a few times. The CDR3: CASSLSGNQPQHF. CDR3 nucleotide sequence: TGTGCCAGCAGCTTATCGGGGAATCAGCCCCAGCATTTT. This chain links TRBV11-1 with TRBJ1-5, with no clear D. Germline V gene sequence: CDR1 SGHAT, CDR2 FQDESV (reference sequence). The CDR3 runs to 13 residues. Deletions cut 2 bases from V and 4 bases from J, with 6 bases between.

The chain joins TRBV15 to TRBJ2-7, with 12 bases fitting TRBD2. J was trimmed by 2 bases and V by 3 bases; bases with no gene match: 2. CDR3 length: 15 residues. The germline CDR1 and CDR2 sequences are LNHNV and YYDKDF (reference sequence). The CDR3 region is CATSSRTSGAYEQYF. As DNA, the CDR3 is TGTGCCACCAGCAGTCGGACTAGCGGGGCCTACGAGCAGTACTTC.

This chain connects TRBV18 to TRBJ2-7, with 8 bases matching TRBD1. CDR3 size: 16 residues. The V segment lost 2 bases and the J segment 8 bases; nucleotides outside the gene matches: 14. Looked up from germline, CDR1 is KGHSH and CDR2 is LQKENI. In DNA form, the CDR3 reads TGTGCCAGCTCACCAGATTTATCGGACTCCAGGGGGCAGCAGTACTTC. It is translated as CASSPDLSDSRGQQYF.

This chain links TRBV5-1 with TRBJ1-2; D perhaps matches TRBD1 (6 bases). The CDR3 has 14 residues. In germline, CDR1 is SGHRS, CDR2 YFSETQ. With 4 bases removed from V and 6 bases from J, the gap between germline ends came to 16 bases. CDR3 amino acids: CASSAGQPPNGYTF. The CDR3 DNA sequence: TGCGCCAGCAGCGCCGGACAGCCTCCCAATGGCTACACCTTC.

The rearrangement joins TRBV5-6 to TRBJ2-1; 8 bases line up with TRBD2. The CDR3 is 16 amino acids. V shed 4 bases, J shed 0 bases, and the junction held 6 bases outside the gene matches. Germline lookup yields CDR1 SGHDT and CDR2 YYEEEE. The CDR3 sequence is CASSGSGRSSYNEQFF. The CDR3 coding sequence is TGTGCCAGCAGCGGGAGCGGGAGAAGCTCCTACAATGAGCAGTTCTTC.

This clone was detected only once. This chain uses TRBV6-6 with TRBJ1-5, with TRBD1 matching 8 bases. V lost 6 bases to trimming and J lost 2 bases; unmatched junction nucleotides: 6. CDR1 MNHNY and CDR2 SVGAGI come from the germline V gene (reference sequence). There are 15 residues in the CDR3. The CDR3, as DNA: TGTGCCAGCAGCAAGGACAGGGCCCGCAATCAGCCCCAGCATTTT. This encodes CASSKDRARNQPQHF.

This chain links TRBV9 with TRBJ2-5; 7 bases are shared with TRBD2. V trimming: 4 bases; J trimming: 1 base; junction bases outside the gene matches: 16. The V gene's germline CDR1 is SGDLS and CDR2 YYNGEE. The CDR3 consists of 18 residues. The CDR3 sequence: CASSPHGASGSPQETQYF. The CDR3, as DNA: TGTGCCAGCAGCCCCCATGGGGCTAGCGGAAGCCCCCAAGAGACCCAGTACTTC.

The J gene is TRBJ2-6, the V gene TRBV19; TRBD1 matches at 9 bases. The ends lost 5 bases at V and 0 bases at J; junction bases unmatched: 8. Germline V gene lookup returns CDR1 LNHDA and CDR2 SQIVND (reference sequence). The CDR3 sequence is 18 residues long. This chain's CDR3 is CASSRRTGGDSGANVLTF. CDR3 sequence (DNA): TGTGCCAGTAGTCGTCGAACAGGGGGCGACTCTGGGGCCAACGTCCTGACTTTC.

The CDR3 nucleotides read TGTGCCAGCAGTATAGAGGGGGCAACCGGGGAGCTGTTTTTT. Amino acids: CASSIEGATGELFF. This chain links TRBV6-4 with TRBJ2-2, with 7 nucleotides matching TRBD1. The ends lost 5 bases at V and 5 bases at J; junction bases unmatched: 5. Germline V lookup: CDR1 MRHNA, CDR2 SNTAGT. The CDR3 sequence is 14 residues long.

This chain uses TRBV6-1 with TRBJ2-1; D remains unclear. The germline V gene encodes CDR1 MNHNS and CDR2 SASEGT. The CDR3 loop spans 14 amino acids. V shed 2 bases and J shed 10 bases, with 15 bases lying between them. CDR3 in amino acids: CASSETTRHREQFF. The CDR3 bases are TGTGCCAGCAGTGAAACCACACGACATAGGGAGCAGTTCTTC.

The chain carries TRBV19 and TRBJ1-5; D remains ambiguous. The V gene lost 5 bases and the J gene lost 4 bases, with 15 bases spanning the gap. The germline CDR1 and CDR2 sequences are LNHDA and SQIVND (reference sequence). The CDR3 loop spans 15 amino acids. The CDR3 region is CASSRAQAGNQPQHF. CDR3 nucleotides: TGTGCCAGTAGTCGGGCCCAGGCGGGGAATCAGCCCCAGCATTTT.

V is TRBV18 and J is TRBJ1-2; D remains unclear. Germline lookup yields CDR1 KGHSH and CDR2 LQKENI. V lost 2 bases and J 8 bases, leaving 12 bases between the germline ends. CDR3 size: 13 residues. Here the CDR3 reads CASSPSGLEGYTF. CDR3 sequence (DNA): TGTGCCAGCTCACCATCCGGGTTGGAGGGCTACACCTTC.

This clone is a singleton in its sample. This chain links TRBV21-1 with TRBJ1-2; TRBD1, the D gene given by the table, was not confirmed from the DNA. TRBV21-1 is recorded as a pseudogene. The CDR3 is made up of 15 amino acids. The CDR3 spells CASSAHRSRGHGYTF. CDR3 nucleotide sequence: TGTGCCAGCAGCGCTCACAGGAGCAGGGGGCATGGCTACACCTTC.

The V and J genes are TRBV11-2 and TRBJ2-3; possible D gene TRBD1, 6 bases. Germline-derived CDR1 and CDR2 are SGHAT and FQNNGV. The germline V and J ends were trimmed by 0 bases and 0 bases, with 13 bases remaining between them. CDR3 length: 17 amino acids. CDR3 loop: CASSLDLGTSSTDTQYF. The DNA of the CDR3 is TGTGCCAGCAGCTTAGATCTCGGGACATCTAGCACAGATACGCAGTATTTT.

As for this clone: Other DNA variants within this sample encode the same CDR3. V usage is TRBV2 and J usage is TRBJ1-1; D may be TRBD1 (6 bases). This CDR3 region has 13 residues. V was trimmed by 6 bases and J by 0 bases, leaving 8 bases between them. Per the germline V gene, CDR1 is SNHLY and CDR2 is FYNNEI. The CDR3 reads CASRNRVNTEAFF. The CDR3, as DNA: TGTGCCAGCAGAAACAGGGTGAACACTGAAGCTTTCTTT.

The V gene is TRBV30, the J gene TRBJ2-7; 7 bases align to TRBD1. Germline CDR1 reads GTSNPN; CDR2 reads SVGIG (reference sequence). The CDR3 runs to 14 residues. Germline trimming cut 4 bases from V and 2 bases from J; bases unmatched to any gene: 8. This chain's CDR3 is CAWTWDSLTYEQYF. DNA of the CDR3: TGTGCCTGGACCTGGGACAGCCTTACCTACGAGCAGTACTTC.